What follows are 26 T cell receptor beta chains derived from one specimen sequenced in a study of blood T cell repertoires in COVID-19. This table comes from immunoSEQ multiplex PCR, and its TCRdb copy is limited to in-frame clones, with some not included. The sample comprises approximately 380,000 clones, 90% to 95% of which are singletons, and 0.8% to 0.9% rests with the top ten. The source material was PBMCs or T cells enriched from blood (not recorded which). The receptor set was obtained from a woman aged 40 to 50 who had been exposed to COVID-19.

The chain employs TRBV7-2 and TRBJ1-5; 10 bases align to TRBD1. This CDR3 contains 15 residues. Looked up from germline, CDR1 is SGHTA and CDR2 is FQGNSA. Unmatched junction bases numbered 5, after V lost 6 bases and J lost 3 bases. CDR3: CASSLGQGFNQPQHF. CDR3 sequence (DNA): TGTGCCAGCAGTTTGGGACAGGGGTTCAATCAGCCCCAGCATTTT.

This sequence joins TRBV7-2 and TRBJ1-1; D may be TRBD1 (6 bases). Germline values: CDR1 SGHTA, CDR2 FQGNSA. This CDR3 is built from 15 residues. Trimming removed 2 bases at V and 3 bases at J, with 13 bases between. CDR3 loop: CASSLTGFDDTEAFF. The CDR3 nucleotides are TGTGCCAGCAGCTTAACAGGGTTCGACGACACTGAAGCTTTCTTT.

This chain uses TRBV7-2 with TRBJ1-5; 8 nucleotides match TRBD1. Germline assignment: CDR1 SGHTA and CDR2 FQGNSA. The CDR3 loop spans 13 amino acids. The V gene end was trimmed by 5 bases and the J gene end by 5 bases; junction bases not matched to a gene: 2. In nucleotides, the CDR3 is TGTGCCAGCAGCGAACAGGGGGATCAGCCCCAGCATTTT. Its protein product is CASSEQGDQPQHF.

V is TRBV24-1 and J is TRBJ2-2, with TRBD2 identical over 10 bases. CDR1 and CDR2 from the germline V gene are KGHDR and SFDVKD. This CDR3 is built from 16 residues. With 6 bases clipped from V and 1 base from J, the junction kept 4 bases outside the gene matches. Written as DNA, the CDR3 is TGTGCCACCAGTCCTAGCGGGGGTCTGAACACCGGGGAGCTGTTTTTT. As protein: CATSPSGGLNTGELFF.

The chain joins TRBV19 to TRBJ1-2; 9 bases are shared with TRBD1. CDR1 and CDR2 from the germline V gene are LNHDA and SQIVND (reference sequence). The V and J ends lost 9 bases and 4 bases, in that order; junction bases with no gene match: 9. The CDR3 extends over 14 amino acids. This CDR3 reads CASDTPGQGYGYTF. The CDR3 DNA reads TGTGCCAGCGATACCCCGGGACAGGGCTATGGCTACACCTTC.

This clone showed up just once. The CDR3 nucleotides read TGTGCCAGCAGCGGGGCAGACAGACGACCCTATGGCTACACCTTC. Its translation is CASSGADRRPYGYTF. The chain has TRBV6-2 or TRBV6-3 and TRBJ1-2, with D possibly TRBD1 on 5 matching bases. The CDR3 covers 15 residues. Germline lookup yields CDR1 MNHEY and CDR2 SVGEGT. Trimming took off 6 bases at V and 4 bases at J, with 18 bases between the two ends.

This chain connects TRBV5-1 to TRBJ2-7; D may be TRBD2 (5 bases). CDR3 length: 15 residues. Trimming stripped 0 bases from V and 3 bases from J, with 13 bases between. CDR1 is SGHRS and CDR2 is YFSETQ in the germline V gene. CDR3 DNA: TGCGCCAGCAGCTTGGAGTCCTCGGGAAGCTACGAGCAGTACTTC. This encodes CASSLESSGSYEQYF.

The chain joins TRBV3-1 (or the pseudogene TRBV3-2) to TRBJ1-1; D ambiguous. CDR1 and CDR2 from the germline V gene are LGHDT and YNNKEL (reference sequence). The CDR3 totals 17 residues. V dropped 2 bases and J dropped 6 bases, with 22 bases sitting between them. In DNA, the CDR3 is TGTGCCAGCAGCCAACGCCCAGCGGTTCAGGCTGGTTCTGAAGCTTTCTTT. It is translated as CASSQRPAVQAGSEAFF.

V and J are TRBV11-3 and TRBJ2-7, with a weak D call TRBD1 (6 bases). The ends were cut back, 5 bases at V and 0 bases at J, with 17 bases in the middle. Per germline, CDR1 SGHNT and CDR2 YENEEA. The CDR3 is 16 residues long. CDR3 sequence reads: CASSPRGRGGSYEQYF. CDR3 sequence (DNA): TGTGCCAGCAGCCCCCGGGGACGAGGGGGCTCCTACGAGCAGTACTTC. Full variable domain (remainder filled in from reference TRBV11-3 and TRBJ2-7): EAGVVQSPRYKIIEKKQPVAFWCNPISGHNTLYWYLQNLGQGPELLIRYENEEAVDDSQLPKDRFSAERLKGVDSTLKIQPAELGDSAVYLCASSPRGRGGSYEQYFGPGTRLTVT.

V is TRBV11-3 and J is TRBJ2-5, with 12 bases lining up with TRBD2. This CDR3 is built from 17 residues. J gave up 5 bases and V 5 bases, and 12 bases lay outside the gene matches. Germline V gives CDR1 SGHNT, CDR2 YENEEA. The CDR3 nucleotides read TGTGCCAGCAGCCCACTACTAGCGGGAGGCAGTAGCGAGACCCAGTACTTC. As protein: CASSPLLAGGSSETQYF. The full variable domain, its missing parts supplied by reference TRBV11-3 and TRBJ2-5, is EAGVVQSPRYKIIEKKQPVAFWCNPISGHNTLYWYLQNLGQGPELLIRYENEEAVDDSQLPKDRFSAERLKGVDSTLKIQPAELGDSAVYLCASSPLLAGGSSETQYFGPGTRLLVL.

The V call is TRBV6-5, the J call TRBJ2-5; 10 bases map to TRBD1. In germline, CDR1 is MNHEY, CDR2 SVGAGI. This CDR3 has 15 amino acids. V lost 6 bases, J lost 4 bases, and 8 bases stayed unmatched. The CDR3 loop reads CASSLGQGIGETQYF. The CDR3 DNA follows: TGTGCCAGCAGCCTGGGACAGGGGATTGGAGAGACCCAGTACTTC.

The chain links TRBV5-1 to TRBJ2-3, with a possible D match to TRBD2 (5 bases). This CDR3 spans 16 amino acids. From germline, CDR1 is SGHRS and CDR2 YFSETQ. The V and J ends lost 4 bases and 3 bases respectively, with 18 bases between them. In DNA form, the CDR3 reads TGCGCCAGCAGCCCATTCGGGAAGGGCGGTACAGATACGCAGTATTTT. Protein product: CASSPFGKGGTDTQYF. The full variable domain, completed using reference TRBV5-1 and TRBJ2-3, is KAGVTQTPRYLIKTRGQQVTLSCSPISGHRSVSWYQQTPGQGLQFLFEYFSETQRNKGNFPGRFSGRQFSNSRSEMNVSTLELGDSALYLCASSPFGKGGTDTQYFGPGTRLTVL.

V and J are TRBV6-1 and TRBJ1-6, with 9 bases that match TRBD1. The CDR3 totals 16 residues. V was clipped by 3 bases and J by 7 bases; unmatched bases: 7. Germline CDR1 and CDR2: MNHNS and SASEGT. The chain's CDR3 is CASSELPGQGNSPLHF. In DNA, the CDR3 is TGTGCCAGCAGTGAGCTGCCCGGACAGGGGAATTCACCCCTCCACTTT.

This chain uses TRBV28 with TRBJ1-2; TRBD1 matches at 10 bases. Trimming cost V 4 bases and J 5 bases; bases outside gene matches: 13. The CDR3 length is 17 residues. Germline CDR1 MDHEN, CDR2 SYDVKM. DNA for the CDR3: TGTGCCAGCAGTTCCAGTACGGGACAGGGGAGGCCTTATGGCTACACCTTC. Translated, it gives CASSSSTGQGRPYGYTF.

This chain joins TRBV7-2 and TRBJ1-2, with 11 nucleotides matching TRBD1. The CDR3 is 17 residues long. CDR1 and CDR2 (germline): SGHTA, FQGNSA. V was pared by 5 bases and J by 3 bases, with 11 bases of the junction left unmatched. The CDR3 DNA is TGTGCCAGCAGCCCTACCGGGACAGGGGGATTTTACTATGGCTACACCTTC. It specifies CASSPTGTGGFYYGYTF.

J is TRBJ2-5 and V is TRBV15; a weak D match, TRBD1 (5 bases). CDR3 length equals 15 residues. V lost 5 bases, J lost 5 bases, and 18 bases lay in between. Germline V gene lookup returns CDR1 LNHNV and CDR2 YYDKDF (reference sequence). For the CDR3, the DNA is TGTGCCACCAGCCCCCGGACGCGACAGCAGGAGACCCAGTACTTC. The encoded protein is CATSPRTRQQETQYF.

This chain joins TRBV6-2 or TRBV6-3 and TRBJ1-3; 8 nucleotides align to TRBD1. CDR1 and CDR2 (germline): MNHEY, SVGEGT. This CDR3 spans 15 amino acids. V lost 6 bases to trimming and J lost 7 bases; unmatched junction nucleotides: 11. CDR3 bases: TGTGCCAGCAGCCCTCTGGACAGGGCGAGGAACACCATATATTTT. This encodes CASSPLDRARNTIYF.

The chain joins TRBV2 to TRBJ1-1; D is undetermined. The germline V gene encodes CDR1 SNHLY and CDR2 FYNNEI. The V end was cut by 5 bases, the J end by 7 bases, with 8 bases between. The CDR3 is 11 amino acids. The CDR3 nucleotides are TGTGCCAGCAGTCACAATCTTGAAGCTTTCTTT. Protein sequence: CASSHNLEAFF.

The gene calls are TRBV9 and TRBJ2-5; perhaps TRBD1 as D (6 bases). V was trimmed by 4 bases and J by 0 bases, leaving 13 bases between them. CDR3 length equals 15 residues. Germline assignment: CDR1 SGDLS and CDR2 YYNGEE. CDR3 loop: CASSSQQGHQETQYF. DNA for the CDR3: TGTGCCAGCAGCTCGCAACAGGGACACCAAGAGACCCAGTACTTC.

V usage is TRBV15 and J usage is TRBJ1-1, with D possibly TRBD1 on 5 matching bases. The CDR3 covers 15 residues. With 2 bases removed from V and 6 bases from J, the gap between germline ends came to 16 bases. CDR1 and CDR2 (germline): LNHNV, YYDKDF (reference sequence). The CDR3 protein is CATSRRAGWEAEAFF. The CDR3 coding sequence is TGTGCCACCAGCAGAAGAGCAGGGTGGGAGGCTGAAGCTTTCTTT.

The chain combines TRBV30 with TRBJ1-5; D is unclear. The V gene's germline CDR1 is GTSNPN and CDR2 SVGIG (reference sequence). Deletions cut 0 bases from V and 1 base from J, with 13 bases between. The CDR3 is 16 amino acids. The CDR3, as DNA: TGTGCCTGGAGTGTAATGTTGGGAGGGAGCAATCAGCCCCAGCATTTT. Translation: CAWSVMLGGSNQPQHF.

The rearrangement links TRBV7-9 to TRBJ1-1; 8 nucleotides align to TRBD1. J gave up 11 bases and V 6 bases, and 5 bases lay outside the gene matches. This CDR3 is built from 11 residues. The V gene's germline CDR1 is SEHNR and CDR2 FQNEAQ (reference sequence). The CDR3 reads CASRGQGWAFF. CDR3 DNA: TGTGCCAGCAGAGGACAGGGTTGGGCTTTCTTT.

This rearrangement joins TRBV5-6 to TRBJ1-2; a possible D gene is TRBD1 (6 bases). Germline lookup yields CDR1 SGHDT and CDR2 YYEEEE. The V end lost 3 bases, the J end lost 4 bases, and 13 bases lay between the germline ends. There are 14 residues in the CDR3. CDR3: CASSSTGLGYGYTF. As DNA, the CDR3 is TGTGCCAGCAGCTCTACAGGGTTGGGCTATGGCTACACCTTC.

The CDR3 protein is CASSYYRALGRIEQFF. The CDR3 nucleotides read TGTGCCAGCAGTTACTACAGGGCGTTGGGGAGAATTGAGCAGTTCTTC. This rearrangement joins TRBV6-6 to TRBJ2-1; D might be TRBD1 (6 bases). The CDR3 is 16 amino acids. Germline CDR1 and CDR2: MNHNY and SVGAGI (reference sequence). V was clipped by 1 base and J by 9 bases, with 19 bases between them.

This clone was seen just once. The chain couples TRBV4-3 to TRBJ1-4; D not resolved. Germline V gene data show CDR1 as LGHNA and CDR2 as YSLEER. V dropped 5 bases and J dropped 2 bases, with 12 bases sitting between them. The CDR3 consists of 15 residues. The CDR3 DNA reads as TGCGCCAGCAGCAAGCAAGAAACGACTAATGAAAAACTGTTTTTT. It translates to CASSKQETTNEKLFF.

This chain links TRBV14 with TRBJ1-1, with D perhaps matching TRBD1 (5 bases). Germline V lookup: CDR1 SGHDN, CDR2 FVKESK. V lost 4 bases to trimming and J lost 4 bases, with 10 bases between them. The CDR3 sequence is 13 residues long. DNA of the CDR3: TGTGCCAGCAGCCCGGTTACAGGCACTGAAGCTTTCTTT. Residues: CASSPVTGTEAFF.